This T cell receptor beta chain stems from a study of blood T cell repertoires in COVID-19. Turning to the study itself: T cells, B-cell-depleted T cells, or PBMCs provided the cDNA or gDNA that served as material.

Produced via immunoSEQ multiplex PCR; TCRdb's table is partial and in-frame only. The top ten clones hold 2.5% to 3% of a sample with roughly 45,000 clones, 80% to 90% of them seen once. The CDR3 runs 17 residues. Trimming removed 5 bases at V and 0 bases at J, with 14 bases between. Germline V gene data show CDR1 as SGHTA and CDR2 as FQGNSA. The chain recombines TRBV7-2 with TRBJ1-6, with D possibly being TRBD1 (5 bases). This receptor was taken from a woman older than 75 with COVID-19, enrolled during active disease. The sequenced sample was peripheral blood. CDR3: CASSPGLPSSYNSPLHF. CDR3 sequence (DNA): TGTGCCAGCAGCCCGGGACTCCCAAGCTCCTATAATTCACCCCTCCACTTT.